Here is one TCR beta chain with its context. Its recognized antigen is unknown. No much larger clone is present one base from it, and per-base qualities are unavailable. For this chain, trimming is 4 bases at the V end and 3 bases at the J end, and the number of junction bases without a gene match is 4. CDR1 is given as LGHDT and CDR2 as YNNKEL, both from the germline V gene (reference sequence). The CDR3 numbers 16 residues from cysteine through phenylalanine. The read is trimmed to its CDR3 DNA, 48 bases read in frame from base 1. The immunoSEQ Assay was the method used to sequence TCRbeta CDR3 regions. After extraction, genomic DNA underwent amplification by bias-controlled multiplex PCR, followed by high-throughput sequencing. The paper's processing steps were these. To quantify the absolute abundance of each unique TCRbeta CDR3 region, sequences were collapsed and filtered. Usable DNA was measured by amplifying reference genes present in all nucleated cells, and TCRbeta template counts were normalized to that usable DNA to estimate T cell fraction. Repertoire TCRs were annotated as SARS-CoV-2-specific when V gene, CDR3 amino acid sequence and J gene were exactly matched to a known reactive TCR set. The reference SARS-CoV-2 TCR set came from MIRA and was filtered for enrichment in COVID-19-positive ImmuneCODE repertoires, removing public or cross-reactive TCRs. Using the MIRA antigens, annotated TCRs were further analysed by specific ORF or by position within an ORF. Depth was the summed frequency of annotated unique rearrangements, while breadth was defined as annotated unique rearrangements over total unique productive rearrangements. Two-sided Wilcoxon rank-sum tests were used to compare TCR breadth between groups. TCRdb took over this immuneACCESS table, retaining in-frame rearrangements with V and J assigned. Such tables are incomplete; in checked studies, under half of the missing clones stem from an unresolved V gene, and the remainder is unexplained. V, J and clone size were drawn from that table, and D and trimming were deduced from the DNA. The sample yields a few hundred thousand clones; 80% to 95% were counted once. About 4.1% of the sample rests with the top ten.

Interpreted using the paper, the treatment or condition label stands for: about 20 received Ad26.COV2.S at low or high dose, single or two shots; about 5 received placebo; per-sample allocation not given. For vaccine and placebo recipients, the sequenced repertoires came from samples collected on day 63 after the first injection. Between 29 July and 7 August 2020, Cohort 1b enrolled around 24 adults aged 18-55 years at one site in Boston, USA. As a vaccine, Ad26.COV2.S was a replication-incompetent adenovirus type 26 vector that expressed a prefusion-stabilized SARS-CoV-2 spike protein derived from the original Wuhan strain. The data originate from a study of Ad26.COV2.S vaccination and SARS-CoV-2 variants (dated by TCRdb to the early 2020s). Describing the broader study: Donors in the vaccine arm were drawn from COV1001, a phase I-IIa trial of Ad26.COV2.S in healthy adults that was multicentre, randomized, double-blind and placebo-controlled. Dosing of Ad26.COV2.S was intramuscular, at either 5x10^10 or 1x10^11 viral particles, delivered as one shot or as two shots spaced 56 days apart. The specificity and breadth of SARS-CoV-2-reactive T cell receptors after Ad26.COV2.S vaccination were assessed by TCRbeta repertoire sequencing. The TCR-sequenced set comprised approximately 32 samples: 19 Ad26.COV2.S vaccine recipients, 5 placebo recipients and 8 SARS-CoV-2 convalescent individuals. Trial participants were randomized into five groups of five, in which low-dose or high-dose Ad26.COV2.S was given once or twice, or placebo was given on both occasions. Investigators did not know the trial group allocation while performing experiments and assessing outcomes. Overall results and qualifications from the work: After vaccination, spike-specific CD8+ and CD4+ T cell responses were reported to show substantial breadth. Comparable non-spike TCR breadth was observed between vaccine and placebo recipients, consistent with only spike being contained in the vaccine. The study lacked the statistical power to compare responses across vaccine doses or regimens. The authors noted that total T cell responses may have been underestimated by the TCR breadth and depth analyses. Ad26.COV2.S recipients had higher spike-specific TCR breadth than placebo recipients (P = 0.0014).

The origin of this receptor is a person between 18 and 65 years old who received the Ad26.COV2.S COVID-19 vaccine or a placebo. The V and J segments used are TRBV3-1 (or the pseudogene TRBV3-2) and TRBJ2-2; TRBD2 lines up with 11 middle nucleotides. The source was peripheral blood, collected in a trial of Ad26.COV2.S vaccine versus placebo. At the DNA level, the sequence is TGTGCCAGCAGCCTACTAGCGGGAGATCACACCGGGGAGCTGTTTTTT. Its coded protein is CASSLLAGDHTGELFF.